A single T cell receptor beta chain is shown here with its context. The length of the CDR3 is 14 residues. CDR1 SEHNR and CDR2 FQNEAQ come from the germline V gene (reference sequence). The ends were cut back, 5 bases at V and 8 bases at J, with 16 bases in the middle. The study profiled TCR beta VDJ and CDR3 using genomic DNA as template. TCRdb re-called the reads through MiXCR, storing one row per CDR3 protein. The repertoire holds about 190,000 distinct CDR3 sequences, with 64% as singletons. The data were obtained in a study of CD8+CD57+ T cells in acquired aplastic anemia. Sequencing used sorted CD4+, CD8+, or CD8+CD57+ T cells (not recorded which) from PBMCs. The clonotype comes from a human donor with severe aplastic anemia or a healthy control (not recorded which). This chain uses TRBV7-9 with TRBJ2-4; D call uncertain. Here the CDR3 reads CASSPGGVSDIQYF. CDR3 sequence (DNA): TGTGCCAGCAGCCCCGGTGGGGTAAGTGACATTCAGTACTTC.